This entry lists 14 T cell receptor beta chains sequenced from one sample in a study of blood T cell repertoires in COVID-19. TCRdb's copy holds only in-frame clones and misses some; the assay was immunoSEQ multiplex PCR. The sample records 150,000 to 200,000 clones, approximately 87% being singletons. Sequenced input: peripheral blood. Receptor source: a man in his 70s with active or convalescent COVID-19.

The chain employs TRBV5-1 and TRBJ1-2; possible D gene TRBD1, 6 bases. The germline V gene has CDR1 SGHRS and CDR2 YFSETQ. The CDR3 sequence is 14 residues long. V was trimmed by 2 bases and J by 4 bases, leaving 12 bases between them. The DNA of the CDR3 is TGCGCCAGCAGCTTCACAGGGAGGGCCTATGGCTACACCTTC. Translation gives CASSFTGRAYGYTF.

This clone was seen a few times. The chain recombines TRBV9 with TRBJ2-5; D possibly corresponds to TRBD2 (5 bases). V lost 0 bases and J 3 bases, leaving 9 bases between the germline ends. The CDR3 runs to 14 residues. From germline, CDR1 is SGDLS and CDR2 YYNGEE. The CDR3 sequence: CASSVERTEETQYF. CDR3 nucleotides: TGTGCCAGCAGCGTAGAAAGGACTGAAGAGACCCAGTACTTC.

This clone was picked up one time. This chain uses TRBV18 with TRBJ2-3; the D is unclear. Trimming stripped 1 base from V and 4 bases from J, with 3 bases between. Germline V gene lookup returns CDR1 KGHSH and CDR2 LQKENI. This CDR3 is built from 12 residues. CDR3 protein: CASSPQPDTQYF. The CDR3 coding sequence is TGTGCCAGCTCACCACAGCCAGATACGCAGTATTTT. Full variable domain (outside the CDR3, taken from reference TRBV18 and TRBJ2-3): NAGVMQNPRHLVRRRGQEARLRCSPMKGHSHVYWYRQLPEEGLKFMVYLQKENIIDESGMPKERFSAEFPKEGPSILRIQQVVRGDSAAYFCASSPQPDTQYFGPGTRLTVL.

The chain combines TRBV7-9 with TRBJ2-3, with a possible D match to TRBD1 (6 bases). Trimming removed 6 bases at V and 4 bases at J, with 17 bases between. There are 15 residues in the CDR3. CDR1 is SEHNR, CDR2 FQNEAQ, per germline (reference sequence). The CDR3 reads CASRTPGHIPDTQYF. The DNA of the CDR3 is TGTGCCAGCAGAACTCCGGGACACATACCAGATACGCAGTATTTT.

The V call is TRBV7-8, the J call TRBJ2-7, with D possibly TRBD1 on 6 matching bases. The CDR3 has 19 amino acids. The V gene lost 4 bases and the J gene lost 6 bases, with 31 bases spanning the gap. Germline V gene sequence: CDR1 SGHVS, CDR2 FQNEAQ. The CDR3 loop is CASSSLLGGRQGVGGEQYF. In nucleotides, the CDR3 is TGTGCCAGCAGCTCCCTTTTAGGGGGACGGCAAGGGGTAGGAGGCGAGCAGTACTTC.

The chain couples TRBV21-1 to TRBJ2-7; the listed D gene, TRBD1, was not tested against the DNA. TRBV21-1 is assigned pseudogene status. The CDR3 spans 16 residues. The CDR3 DNA reads as TGTGCCAGCAGCATCCCGTACTCAGGGGGCGCCTACGAGCAGTACTTC. It codes for CASSIPYSGGAYEQYF.

The chain combines TRBV7-2 with TRBJ1-4; D possibly corresponds to TRBD1 (5 bases). V gave up 2 bases and J gave up 4 bases, with 8 bases separating them. This CDR3 is 14 amino acids long. Germline-derived CDR1 and CDR2 are SGHTA and FQGNSA. In DNA, the CDR3 is TGTGCCAGCAGCTTATGGGGGGTTAATGAAAAACTGTTTTTT. Residues: CASSLWGVNEKLFF.

This clone has a handful of counts. DNA for the CDR3: TGTGCCAGCAGCTTGGGCCAGGGGGGAAACACCGGGGAGCTGTTTTTT. Residues: CASSLGQGGNTGELFF. The V call is TRBV5-4, the J call TRBJ2-2; possibly TRBD1 for D (7 bases). The CDR3 extends over 16 amino acids. The germline V gene has CDR1 SGHNT and CDR2 YYREEE (reference sequence). The V and J ends lost 0 bases and 2 bases respectively, with 11 bases between them.

This clone was seen a handful of times. V usage is TRBV29-1 and J usage is TRBJ1-1; 11 nucleotides align to TRBD1. V was pared by 3 bases and J by 4 bases, with 4 bases of the junction left unmatched. The germline V gene encodes CDR1 SQVTM and CDR2 ANQGSEA. The CDR3 totals 14 residues. The DNA of the CDR3 is TGCAGCGTTGATGGACAGGGGGCAGGCACTGAAGCTTTCTTT. Translated, it gives CSVDGQGAGTEAFF.

The V and J genes are TRBV6-1 and TRBJ2-1, with TRBD2 matching 7 bases. The CDR3 is made up of 17 amino acids. Germline V gene sequence: CDR1 MNHNS, CDR2 SASEGT. Unmatched junction bases numbered 12, after V lost 3 bases and J lost 4 bases. The CDR3 DNA sequence: TGTGCCAGCAGTGACGTCACGGTAGCGGGTGCTTACAATGAGCAGTTCTTC. Translated: CASSDVTVAGAYNEQFF.

This clone was observed a few times. This sequence joins TRBV7-9 and TRBJ1-1, with 7 bases that match TRBD1. Per the germline V gene, CDR1 is SEHNR and CDR2 is FQNEAQ (reference sequence). Losses at the gene ends were 3 bases for V and 2 bases for J; bases not matched to a gene: 3. CDR3 length: 14 residues. Written as DNA, the CDR3 is TGTGCCAGCAGCTTCACAGGGGCAAACACTGAAGCTTTCTTT. Amino acid sequence: CASSFTGANTEAFF.

This clone was observed once. This rearrangement joins TRBV6-1 to TRBJ1-2; maybe TRBD1 (5 bases). Germline loops: CDR1 MNHNS, CDR2 SASEGT. Trimming pared 1 base from V and 4 bases from J, leaving 16 bases between. CDR3 length: 16 residues. The CDR3 nucleotides read TGTGCCAGCAGTGAAGTTCGGGGACTTACTACCTATGGCTACACCTTC. Translating gives CASSEVRGLTTYGYTF.

The chain links TRBV18 to TRBJ1-1; D is perhaps TRBD1 (6 bases). The germline V gene has CDR1 KGHSH and CDR2 LQKENI. V was trimmed by 3 bases and J by 5 bases, leaving 13 bases between them. The CDR3 sequence is 14 residues long. The CDR3 sequence is CASSPKTGETEAFF. The CDR3, as DNA: TGTGCCAGCTCACCGAAGACAGGAGAGACTGAAGCTTTCTTT.

The gene calls are TRBV24-1 and TRBJ1-2; 7 bases agree with TRBD1. From germline, CDR1 is KGHDR and CDR2 SFDVKD. The V and J ends lost 5 bases and 2 bases, in that order; junction bases with no gene match: 7. This CDR3 comprises 15 residues. The CDR3 sequence: CATSARDSPNYGYTF. The DNA of the CDR3 is TGTGCCACCAGTGCGCGGGACAGCCCAAACTATGGCTACACCTTC.